This is a list of T cell receptor beta chains from one sample in a study of memory CD4+ T cells and cytomegalovirus serostatus. Repertoires were generated with immunoSEQ multiplex PCR, while TCRdb's copy carries only in-frame clones and drops some. The sample has 20,000 to 30,000 clones; 60% to 80% are singletons. Input material: memory CD4+ T cells from blood. These receptors were obtained from an adult in good health and CMV-seronegative. Each CDR3 is given with its conserved first and last residue. D genes are given only for firm matches. Size values are once, few and many counts, or a class for expanded clones, and some rows have none.

v_call: TRBV5-6; clone_size: .; j_call: TRBJ2-5; d_call: TRBD1; cdr3_aa: CASMPGQSGETQYF; cdr3_nt: TGTGCCAGCATGCCGGGACAGTCAGGAGAGACCCAGTACTTC
v_call: TRBV7-2; clone_size: .; j_call: TRBJ2-7; d_call: TRBD2; cdr3_aa: CASSSGLAGGRNREQYF; cdr3_nt: TGTGCCAGCAGCTCGGGACTAGCGGGGGGGCGAAATAGGGAGCAGTACTTC
v_call: TRBV4-2; clone_size: .; j_call: TRBJ2-7; d_call: TRBD1; cdr3_aa: CASSQAGQGIAYEQYF; cdr3_nt: TGTGCCAGCAGCCAAGCAGGACAGGGGATAGCCTACGAGCAGTACTTC
v_call: TRBV6-1; clone_size: .; j_call: TRBJ1-5; d_call: .; cdr3_aa: CASSELSFFRNQPQHF; cdr3_nt: TGTGCCAGCAGTGAACTATCCTTCTTCAGAAATCAGCCCCAGCATTTT
v_call: TRBV30; clone_size: .; j_call: TRBJ2-5; d_call: .; cdr3_aa: CACSRTAQETQYF; cdr3_nt: TGTGCCTGTTCGAGGACAGCCCAAGAGACCCAGTACTTC
v_call: TRBV6-5; clone_size: .; j_call: TRBJ2-7; d_call: .; cdr3_aa: CASSRQAVAYEQYF; cdr3_nt: TGTGCCAGCAGCCGGCAGGCTGTCGCCTACGAGCAGTACTTC
v_call: TRBV6-5; clone_size: .; j_call: TRBJ1-2; d_call: .; cdr3_aa: CASSYGPTGLGYTF; cdr3_nt: TGTGCCAGCAGTTACGGGCCCACAGGGCTCGGCTACACCTTC
v_call: TRBV18; clone_size: .; j_call: TRBJ1-3; d_call: .; cdr3_aa: CASSGPDNSGNTIYF; cdr3_nt: TGTGCCAGCTCAGGTCCAGATAACTCTGGAAACACCATATATTTT
v_call: TRBV6-5; clone_size: .; j_call: TRBJ2-3; d_call: TRBD2; cdr3_aa: CASSWLAGDTDTQYF; cdr3_nt: TGTGCCAGCAGTTGGCTAGCGGGAGACACAGATACGCAGTATTTT
v_call: TRBV9; clone_size: once; j_call: TRBJ1-3; d_call: .; cdr3_aa: CASSRNIFSGNTIYF; cdr3_nt: TGTGCCAGCAGCCGGAACATATTCTCTGGAAACACCATATATTTT
v_call: TRBV5-1; clone_size: .; j_call: TRBJ2-1; d_call: TRBD2; cdr3_aa: CASSFAKRGGHYNEQFF; cdr3_nt: TGCGCCAGCAGCTTCGCTAAGCGGGGGGGCCACTACAATGAGCAGTTCTTC
v_call: TRBV7-2; clone_size: .; j_call: TRBJ2-7; d_call: TRBD2; cdr3_aa: CASSLRSSGTSEQYF; cdr3_nt: TGTGCCAGCAGCTTACGCTCCAGCGGGACTTCCGAGCAGTACTTC
v_call: TRBV29-1; clone_size: .; j_call: TRBJ2-7; d_call: .; cdr3_aa: CSVEGDKFYEQYF; cdr3_nt: TGCAGCGTTGAAGGGGACAAATTCTACGAGCAGTACTTC
v_call: TRBV18; clone_size: few; j_call: TRBJ2-7; d_call: .; cdr3_aa: CASSPQQGTYEQYF; cdr3_nt: TGTGCCAGCTCACCACAGCAGGGAACCTACGAGCAGTACTTC
v_call: TRBV19; clone_size: few; j_call: TRBJ2-2; d_call: .; cdr3_aa: CASSMRGYTGELFF; cdr3_nt: TGTGCCAGTAGTATGAGGGGATACACCGGGGAGCTGTTTTTT
v_call: TRBV29-1; clone_size: .; j_call: TRBJ2-3; d_call: .; cdr3_aa: CSVDSLPQYF; cdr3_nt: TGCAGCGTTGACTCCCTACCGCAGTATTTT
v_call: TRBV11-3; clone_size: .; j_call: TRBJ2-7; d_call: .; cdr3_aa: CASSLRGGIYEQYF; cdr3_nt: TGTGCCAGCAGCTTAAGAGGGGGAATCTACGAGCAGTACTTC
v_call: TRBV11-3; clone_size: .; j_call: TRBJ2-3; d_call: .; cdr3_aa: CASSVSLTDTQYF; cdr3_nt: TGTGCCAGCAGTGTATCCCTCACAGATACGCAGTATTTT
v_call: TRBV18; clone_size: .; j_call: TRBJ2-7; d_call: TRBD2; cdr3_aa: CASSDGTSGTYEQYF; cdr3_nt: TGTGCCAGCTCAGATGGGACTAGCGGCACCTACGAGCAGTACTTC
v_call: TRBV4-3; clone_size: .; j_call: TRBJ2-7; d_call: .; cdr3_aa: CASSQDVGIADRSYEQYF; cdr3_nt: TGCGCCAGCAGCCAAGATGTGGGAATTGCGGATCGATCCTACGAGCAGTACTTC
v_call: TRBV12-5; clone_size: .; j_call: TRBJ2-5; d_call: .; cdr3_aa: CASGFGSVETQYF; cdr3_nt: TGTGCTAGTGGTTTCGGGAGCGTTGAGACCCAGTACTTC
v_call: TRBV19; clone_size: .; j_call: TRBJ2-1; d_call: .; cdr3_aa: CASSTLAAQRNEQFF; cdr3_nt: TGTGCCAGTAGTACGTTAGCGGCGCAGAGGAATGAGCAGTTCTTC
v_call: TRBV6-5; clone_size: .; j_call: TRBJ2-7; d_call: .; cdr3_aa: CASSPGRSYEQYF; cdr3_nt: TGTGCCAGCAGCCCCGGGCGCTCCTACGAGCAGTACTTC
v_call: TRBV2; clone_size: .; j_call: TRBJ1-2; d_call: .; cdr3_aa: CASSEVVGPHYTF; cdr3_nt: TGTGCCAGCAGTGAGGTCGTCGGTCCTCACTACACCTTC
v_call: TRBV30; clone_size: .; j_call: TRBJ2-5; d_call: TRBD1; cdr3_aa: CAWRKTGERETQYF; cdr3_nt: TGTGCCTGGAGAAAGACAGGGGAGAGGGAGACCCAGTACTTC
v_call: TRBV30; clone_size: .; j_call: TRBJ2-7; d_call: .; cdr3_aa: CAWSDDGPYYEQYF; cdr3_nt: TGTGCCTGGAGTGATGACGGACCTTACTACGAGCAGTACTTC
v_call: TRBV7-9; clone_size: .; j_call: TRBJ2-1; d_call: .; cdr3_aa: CASSLDLGIGEQFF; cdr3_nt: TGTGCCAGCAGCCTAGATCTGGGAATAGGGGAGCAGTTCTTC
v_call: TRBV21-1; clone_size: few; j_call: TRBJ1-3; d_call: .; cdr3_aa: CASSPPPRPGNTIYF; cdr3_nt: TGTGCCAGCAGTCCCCCGCCCCGGCCTGGAAACACCATATATTTT
v_call: TRBV7-9; clone_size: .; j_call: TRBJ1-1; d_call: .; cdr3_aa: CASSHPRGGLDTEAFF; cdr3_nt: TGTGCCAGCAGCCACCCCCGAGGGGGTTTGGACACTGAAGCTTTCTTT
v_call: TRBV20-1; clone_size: .; j_call: TRBJ2-7; d_call: .; cdr3_aa: CSALQSYEQYF; cdr3_nt: TGCAGTGCTCTCCAGAGCTACGAGCAGTACTTC
v_call: TRBV7-3; clone_size: .; j_call: TRBJ2-7; d_call: TRBD2; cdr3_aa: CASSLTSGGSPYEQYF; cdr3_nt: TGTGCCAGCAGCTTAACGTCCGGCGGGAGTCCCTACGAGCAGTACTTC
v_call: TRBV4-1; clone_size: .; j_call: TRBJ1-5; d_call: TRBD1; cdr3_aa: CASSPGTGSGSNQPQHF; cdr3_nt: TGCGCCAGCAGCCCAGGGACAGGGAGTGGAAGCAATCAGCCCCAGCATTTT
v_call: TRBV18; clone_size: .; j_call: TRBJ2-1; d_call: .; cdr3_aa: CASSPTTSRRSYNEQFF; cdr3_nt: TGTGCCAGCTCACCCACTACTAGTAGGCGCTCCTACAATGAGCAGTTCTTC
v_call: TRBV27; clone_size: .; j_call: TRBJ2-7; d_call: TRBD1; cdr3_aa: CASMGTGGSYEQYF; cdr3_nt: TGTGCCAGCATGGGGACAGGGGGTTCCTACGAGCAGTACTTC
v_call: TRBV2; clone_size: .; j_call: TRBJ2-1; d_call: TRBD2; cdr3_aa: CASSAGLENEQFF; cdr3_nt: TGTGCCAGCAGTGCCGGACTAGAGAATGAGCAGTTCTTC
v_call: TRBV7-2; clone_size: .; j_call: TRBJ2-1; d_call: TRBD2; cdr3_aa: CASSLAGGGGMGEQFF; cdr3_nt: TGTGCCAGCAGCTTAGCCGGCGGGGGGGGGATGGGTGAGCAGTTCTTC
v_call: TRBV7-2; clone_size: .; j_call: TRBJ2-3; d_call: TRBD1; cdr3_aa: CASSLVPPGTGVTDTQYF; cdr3_nt: TGTGCCAGCAGCTTAGTTCCCCCCGGGACAGGGGTCACAGATACGCAGTATTTT
v_call: TRBV27; clone_size: medium-sized; j_call: TRBJ1-2; d_call: TRBD1; cdr3_aa: CASSSHLTGGQGYTF; cdr3_nt: TGTGCCAGCAGTTCGCACCTGACAGGGGGCCAAGGCTACACCTTC
v_call: TRBV28; clone_size: .; j_call: TRBJ1-1; d_call: .; cdr3_aa: CASGGRIGSTEAFF; cdr3_nt: TGTGCCAGCGGGGGACGGATAGGGAGCACTGAAGCTTTCTTT
v_call: TRBV5-5; clone_size: .; j_call: TRBJ2-3; d_call: .; cdr3_aa: CASSPTGGTDTQYF; cdr3_nt: TGTGCCAGCAGCCCTACGGGAGGCACAGATACGCAGTATTTT
v_call: TRBV19; clone_size: once; j_call: TRBJ1-1; d_call: .; cdr3_aa: CASTDGGGSNTEAFF; cdr3_nt: TGTGCCAGTACCGACGGGGGGGGCTCGAACACTGAAGCTTTCTTT
v_call: TRBV6-1; clone_size: few; j_call: TRBJ1-1; d_call: TRBD1; cdr3_aa: CASSAGGGYTEAFF; cdr3_nt: TGTGCCAGCAGTGCAGGGGGTGGATACACTGAAGCTTTCTTT
v_call: TRBV5-1; clone_size: .; j_call: TRBJ2-6; d_call: .; cdr3_aa: CASSLPASSGANVLTF; cdr3_nt: TGCGCCAGCAGCTTACCCGCCAGCTCTGGGGCCAACGTCCTGACTTTC
v_call: TRBV19; clone_size: .; j_call: TRBJ2-1; d_call: .; cdr3_aa: CASSIRSGVSYNEQFF; cdr3_nt: TGTGCCAGTAGTATAAGGTCCGGGGTCTCCTACAATGAGCAGTTCTTC
v_call: TRBV28; clone_size: .; j_call: TRBJ2-7; d_call: .; cdr3_aa: CASNSAALGEQYF; cdr3_nt: TGTGCCAGTAACTCCGCAGCGTTGGGGGAGCAGTACTTC
v_call: TRBV21-1; clone_size: once; j_call: TRBJ2-7; d_call: .; cdr3_aa: CASGGVSEYEQYF; cdr3_nt: TGTGCCAGCGGAGGGGTCTCGGAGTACGAGCAGTACTTC
v_call: TRBV5-1; clone_size: once; j_call: TRBJ1-1; d_call: .; cdr3_aa: CASTLGENTEAFF; cdr3_nt: TGCGCCAGCACCCTGGGGGAGAACACTGAAGCTTTCTTT
v_call: TRBV2; clone_size: .; j_call: TRBJ1-2; d_call: .; cdr3_aa: CASTLSWQGDYGYTF; cdr3_nt: TGTGCCAGCACCCTTAGCTGGCAGGGTGACTATGGCTACACCTTC
v_call: TRBV18; clone_size: .; j_call: TRBJ1-5; d_call: .; cdr3_aa: CASSQTSVQPQHF; cdr3_nt: TGTGCCAGCTCACAGACGAGTGTGCAGCCCCAGCATTTT
v_call: TRBV27; clone_size: .; j_call: TRBJ2-6; d_call: .; cdr3_aa: CASSSGTGSSGANVLTF; cdr3_nt: TGTGCCAGCAGTTCCGGGACCGGAAGCTCTGGGGCCAACGTCCTGACTTTC
v_call: TRBV7-6; clone_size: .; j_call: TRBJ2-7; d_call: .; cdr3_aa: CASSSGLSPPGSYEQYF; cdr3_nt: TGTGCCAGCAGCTCCGGCCTCTCGCCCCCGGGCTCCTACGAGCAGTACTTC
v_call: TRBV5-1; clone_size: .; j_call: TRBJ2-7; d_call: .; cdr3_aa: CASSLASSDYEQYF; cdr3_nt: TGCGCCAGCAGCTTGGCCAGCTCCGATTACGAGCAGTACTTC